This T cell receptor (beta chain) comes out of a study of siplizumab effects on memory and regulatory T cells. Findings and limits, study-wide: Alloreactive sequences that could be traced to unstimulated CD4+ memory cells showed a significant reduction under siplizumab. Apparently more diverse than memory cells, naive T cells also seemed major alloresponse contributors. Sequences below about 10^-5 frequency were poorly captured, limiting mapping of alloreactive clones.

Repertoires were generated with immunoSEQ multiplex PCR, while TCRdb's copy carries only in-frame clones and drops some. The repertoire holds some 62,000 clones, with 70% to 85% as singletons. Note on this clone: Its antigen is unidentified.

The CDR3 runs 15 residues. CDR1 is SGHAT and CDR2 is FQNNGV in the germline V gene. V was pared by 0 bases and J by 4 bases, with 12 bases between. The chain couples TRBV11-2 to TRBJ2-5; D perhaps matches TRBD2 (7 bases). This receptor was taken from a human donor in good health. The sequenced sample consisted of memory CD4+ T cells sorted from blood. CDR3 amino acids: CASSLDRGGPETQYF. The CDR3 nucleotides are TGTGCCAGCAGCTTAGATAGGGGGGGCCCAGAGACCCAGTACTTC.